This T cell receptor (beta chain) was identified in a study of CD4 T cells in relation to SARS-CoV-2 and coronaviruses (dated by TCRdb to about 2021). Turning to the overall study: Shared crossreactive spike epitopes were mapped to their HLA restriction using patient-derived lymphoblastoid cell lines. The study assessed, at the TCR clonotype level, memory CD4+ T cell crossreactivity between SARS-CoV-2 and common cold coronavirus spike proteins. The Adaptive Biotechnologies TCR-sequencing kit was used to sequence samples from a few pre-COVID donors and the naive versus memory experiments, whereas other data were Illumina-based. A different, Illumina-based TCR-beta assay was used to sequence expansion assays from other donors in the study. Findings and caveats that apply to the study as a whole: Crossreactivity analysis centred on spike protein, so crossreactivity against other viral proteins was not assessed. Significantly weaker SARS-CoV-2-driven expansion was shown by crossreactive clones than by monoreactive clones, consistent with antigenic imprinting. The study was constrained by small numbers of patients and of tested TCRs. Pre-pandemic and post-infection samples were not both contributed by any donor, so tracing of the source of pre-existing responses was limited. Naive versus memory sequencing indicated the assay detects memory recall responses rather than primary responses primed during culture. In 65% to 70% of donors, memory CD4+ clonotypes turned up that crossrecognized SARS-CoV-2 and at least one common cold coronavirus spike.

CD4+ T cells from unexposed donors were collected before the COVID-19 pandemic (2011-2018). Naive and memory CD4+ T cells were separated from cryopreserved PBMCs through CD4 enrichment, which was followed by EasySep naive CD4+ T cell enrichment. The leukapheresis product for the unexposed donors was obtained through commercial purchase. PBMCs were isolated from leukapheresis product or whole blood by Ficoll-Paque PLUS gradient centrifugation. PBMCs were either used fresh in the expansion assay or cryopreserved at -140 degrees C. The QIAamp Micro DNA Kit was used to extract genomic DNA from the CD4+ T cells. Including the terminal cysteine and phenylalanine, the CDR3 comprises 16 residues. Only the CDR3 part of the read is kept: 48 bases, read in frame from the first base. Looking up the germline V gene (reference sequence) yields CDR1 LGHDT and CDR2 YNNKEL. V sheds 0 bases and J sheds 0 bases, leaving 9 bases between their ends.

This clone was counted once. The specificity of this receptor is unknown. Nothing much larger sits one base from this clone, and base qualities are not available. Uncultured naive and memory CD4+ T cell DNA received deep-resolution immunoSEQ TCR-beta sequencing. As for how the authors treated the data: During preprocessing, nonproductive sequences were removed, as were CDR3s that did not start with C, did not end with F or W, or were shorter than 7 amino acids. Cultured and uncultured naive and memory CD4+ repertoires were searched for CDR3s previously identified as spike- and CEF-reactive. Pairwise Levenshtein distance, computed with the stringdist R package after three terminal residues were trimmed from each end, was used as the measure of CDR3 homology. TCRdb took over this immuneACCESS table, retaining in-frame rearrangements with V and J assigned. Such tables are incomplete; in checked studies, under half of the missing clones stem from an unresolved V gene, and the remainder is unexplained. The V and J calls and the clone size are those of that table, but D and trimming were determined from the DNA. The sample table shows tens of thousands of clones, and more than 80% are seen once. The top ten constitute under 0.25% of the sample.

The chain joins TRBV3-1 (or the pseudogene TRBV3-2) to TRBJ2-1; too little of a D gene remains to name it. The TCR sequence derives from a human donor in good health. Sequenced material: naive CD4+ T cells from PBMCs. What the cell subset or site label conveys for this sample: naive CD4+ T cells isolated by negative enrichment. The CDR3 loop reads CASSQDVLSSYNEQFF. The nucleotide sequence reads TGTGCCAGCAGCCAAGATGTTCTGAGCTCCTACAATGAGCAGTTCTTC.